Each of the 18 T cell receptor beta chains below was sequenced from the same sample in a study of regulatory T cells in long-lasting Graves disease. The TCR beta library used iRepertoire HTBI primers with Arm-PCR amplification of CDR3. TCRdb analysed the multiplex PCR reads with MiXCR anew, one entry per CDR3 protein. The sample shows nearly 350,000 distinct CDR3 sequences, roughly a fifth of them seen only once. Sample time point: persistent/refractory GD, antithyroid drugs over 5 years with positive TRAb. RNA isolated from PBMCs was used to make the TCR library. The source material was peripheral blood mononuclear cells (PBMCs), sampled when the disease was refractory, from a patient treated with antithyroid drugs. The origin of the receptors is a female donor with Graves disease.

The chain combines TRBV27 with TRBJ2-7, with TRBD2 matching over 10 bases. The germline V gene encodes CDR1 MNHEY and CDR2 SMNVEV (reference sequence). Trimming at V came to 2 bases and at J to 2 bases, leaving 3 bases not matched to a gene. The CDR3 loop spans 15 amino acids. This CDR3 is CASSLGSGRAYEQYF. The CDR3 DNA reads as TGTGCCAGCAGTTTAGGGAGCGGGAGGGCCTACGAGCAGTACTTC.

This clonotype was found many times. The chain carries TRBV7-9 and TRBJ1-2; the D is unclear. V was cut by 7 bases and J by 3 bases, with 9 bases left in between. This CDR3 comprises 12 residues. CDR1 SEHNR and CDR2 FQNEAQ come from the germline V gene (reference sequence). CDR3 region: CASTDFDYGYTF. The CDR3 DNA reads TGTGCCAGCACGGACTTTGACTATGGCTACACCTTC.

This chain uses TRBV30 with TRBJ1-1; no firm D call. Germline V lookup: CDR1 GTSNPN, CDR2 SVGIG (reference sequence). V lost 3 bases to trimming and J lost 5 bases, with 10 bases between them. The CDR3 contains 12 residues. This CDR3 is CAWRGIVTEAFF. The CDR3, as DNA: TGTGCCTGGAGGGGGATAGTTACTGAAGCTTTCTTT.

As to this clonotype: It may be a read error: a sequence one base away is much more abundant. This rearrangement joins TRBV6-1 to TRBJ1-1; D perhaps matches TRBD1 (6 bases). Germline lookup yields CDR1 MNHNS and CDR2 SASEGT. CDR3 size: 16 residues. V gave up 7 bases and J gave up 2 bases, with 20 bases separating them. CDR3 DNA: TGTGCCAGCACCCCAGACCGGGACACACCAAACACTGAAGCTTTCTTT. It encodes CASTPDRDTPNTEAFF.

This clonotype has only a few counts. The CDR3 is CASSTTKTEAFF. Here the CDR3 DNA reads TGTGCCAGCTCAACGACGAAGACTGAAGCTTTCTTT. The rearrangement links TRBV18 to TRBJ1-1; D call uncertain. CDR3 length equals 12 residues. The V gene's germline CDR1 is KGHSH and CDR2 LQKENI. The V and J ends lost 5 bases and 5 bases respectively, with 9 bases between them.

This clonotype was seen many times. The rearrangement uses TRBV12-3 or TRBV12-4 and TRBJ2-5, with D maybe TRBD2 (5 bases). The V end was cut by 5 bases, the J end by 8 bases, with 15 bases between. The CDR3 contains 13 residues. CDR3 protein: CASSPLSSSTQYF. CDR3 nucleotide sequence: TGTGCCAGCAGTCCCCTTTCTAGCAGTACCCAGTACTTC.

The rearrangement links TRBV12-5 to TRBJ2-7, with D perhaps TRBD1 or TRBD2 (5 bases each). Germline CDR1 reads LGHNT; CDR2 reads FRNRAP. The CDR3 totals 18 residues. V was cut by 0 bases and J by 2 bases, with 20 bases left in between. CDR3 in amino acids: CASGLVLGRDLIAYEQYF. CDR3 sequence (DNA): TGTGCTAGTGGTTTGGTACTGGGACGGGACCTCATCGCCTACGAGCAGTACTTC.

This clonotype was seen many times. The chain is built from TRBV24-1 and TRBJ1-2, with TRBD1 as a possible D gene (5 bases). With 3 bases removed from V and 7 bases from J, the gap between germline ends came to 11 bases. Germline CDR1 is KGHDR and CDR2 is SFDVKD. The length of the CDR3 is 13 residues. The CDR3 reads CATSDRDFFGYTF. CDR3 DNA: TGTGCCACCAGTGATCGGGACTTCTTTGGCTACACCTTC.

This clonotype showed up just once. This could be a read error, since a much larger clone is one nucleotide away. The chain couples TRBV29-1 to TRBJ1-1; the D is unclear. Germline CDR1 reads SQVTM; CDR2 reads ANQGSEA. Trimming shortened V by 7 bases and J by 3 bases, and 15 bases separated the two germline ends. The CDR3 is 13 residues long. CDR3 sequence reads: CSAEARRHTEAFF. CDR3 bases: TGCAGCGCGGAGGCCAGGAGGCACACTGAAGCTTTCTTT.

V is TRBV10-3 and J is TRBJ2-2; TRBD1 matches 9 bases. Trimming took 4 bases from V and 4 from J; bases not matched to a gene: 4. The CDR3 runs to 15 residues. Per the germline V gene, CDR1 is ENHRY and CDR2 is SYGVKD. CDR3 nucleotides: TGTGCCATCAGTGCTGGACAGGGGATCACCGGGGAGCTGTTTTTT. Translating it yields CAISAGQGITGELFF.

The chain has TRBV12-3 or TRBV12-4 and TRBJ1-2, with D possibly being TRBD1 (6 bases). The CDR3 has 17 residues. Trimming left V 3 bases short and J 4 bases short, with 21 bases between. In nucleotides, the CDR3 is TGTGCCAGCAGTTTCGACCAGGGGATGGCAAGTGGCTATGGCTACACCTTC. Protein product: CASSFDQGMASGYGYTF.

Many counts were recorded for this clonotype. V is TRBV30 and J is TRBJ1-2; D is possibly TRBD1 (5 bases). Germline V gene data show CDR1 as GTSNPN and CDR2 as SVGIG (reference sequence). V was shortened by 1 base and J by 6 bases, with 12 bases between the two germline ends. CDR3 length: 13 amino acids. CDR3 residues: CAWSGRGPNGYTF. The CDR3 DNA sequence: TGTGCCTGGAGTGGTAGGGGTCCAAATGGCTACACCTTC. Using reference TRBV30 and TRBJ1-2 for the parts outside the CDR3, the full variable domain is SQTIHQWPATLVQPVGSPLSLECTVEGTSNPNLYWYRQAAGRGLQLLFYSVGIGQISSEVPQNLSASRPQDRQFILSSKKLLLSDSGFYLCAWSGRGPNGYTFGSGTRLTVV.

About this clonotype itself: This may stem from a read error, because a much larger clone lies one nucleotide away. Here the CDR3 reads CAISLDGSGGF. The CDR3 DNA sequence: TGTGCCATCAGTTTGGACGGGTCAGGGGGCTTT. The chain employs TRBV10-3 and TRBJ1-1, with 7 bases matching TRBD1. From germline, CDR1 is ENHRY and CDR2 SYGVKD. CDR3 length: 11 residues.

This clonotype was seen repeatedly, ten times or more. The genes are TRBV29-1 and TRBJ2-7; 9 bases line up with TRBD1. Per germline, CDR1 SQVTM and CDR2 ANQGSEA. The CDR3 runs 14 residues. Trimming cost V 7 bases and J 3 bases; bases outside gene matches: 10. The CDR3 coding sequence is TGCAGCGCTATCGGGACAGGGCGCAGCTACGAGCAGTACTTC. Amino acid sequence: CSAIGTGRSYEQYF.

This chain links TRBV5-8 with TRBJ2-5; 8 nucleotides align to TRBD2. CDR3 length: 15 amino acids. Germline CDR1 and CDR2: SGHTS and YDEGEE. The J segment lost 4 bases and the V segment lost 0 bases, leaving 5 bases of the junction unmatched. CDR3 in amino acids: CASSLGVAGIETQYF. In DNA form, the CDR3 reads TGTGCCAGCAGCTTGGGGGTAGCGGGAATAGAGACCCAGTACTTC.

The chain employs TRBV6-2 or TRBV6-3 and TRBJ2-2; the match to TRBD1 covers 8 bases. CDR1 is MNHEY, CDR2 SVGEGT, per germline. Trimming took 1 base from V and 6 from J; bases not matched to a gene: 10. The CDR3 runs to 17 residues. CDR3 coding DNA: TGTGCCAGCAGTTACTACGCCTTGGGACAGGCTGCCGGGGAGCTGTTTTTT. Protein sequence: CASSYYALGQAAGELFF.

This clonotype was counted only a few times. The CDR3 loop reads CASSSPGEVTGELFF. Here the CDR3 DNA reads TGTGCCAGCAGTTCCCCGGGGGAGGTGACCGGGGAGCTGTTTTTT. This chain links TRBV28 with TRBJ2-2, with a tentative D call TRBD2 (6 bases). V gave up 4 bases and J gave up 5 bases, with 14 bases separating them. This CDR3 has 15 amino acids. Germline V CDR1 and CDR2: MDHEN, SYDVKM.

The rearrangement joins TRBV10-3 to TRBJ1-1, with D possibly TRBD1 on 6 matching bases. The ends were cut back, 3 bases at V and 0 bases at J, with 17 bases in the middle. Germline CDR1 is ENHRY and CDR2 is SYGVKD. The CDR3 runs to 17 residues. In DNA, the CDR3 is TGTGCCATCAGTGACCCGGACAGATCCCACTTGAACACTGAAGCTTTCTTT. Translated: CAISDPDRSHLNTEAFF.